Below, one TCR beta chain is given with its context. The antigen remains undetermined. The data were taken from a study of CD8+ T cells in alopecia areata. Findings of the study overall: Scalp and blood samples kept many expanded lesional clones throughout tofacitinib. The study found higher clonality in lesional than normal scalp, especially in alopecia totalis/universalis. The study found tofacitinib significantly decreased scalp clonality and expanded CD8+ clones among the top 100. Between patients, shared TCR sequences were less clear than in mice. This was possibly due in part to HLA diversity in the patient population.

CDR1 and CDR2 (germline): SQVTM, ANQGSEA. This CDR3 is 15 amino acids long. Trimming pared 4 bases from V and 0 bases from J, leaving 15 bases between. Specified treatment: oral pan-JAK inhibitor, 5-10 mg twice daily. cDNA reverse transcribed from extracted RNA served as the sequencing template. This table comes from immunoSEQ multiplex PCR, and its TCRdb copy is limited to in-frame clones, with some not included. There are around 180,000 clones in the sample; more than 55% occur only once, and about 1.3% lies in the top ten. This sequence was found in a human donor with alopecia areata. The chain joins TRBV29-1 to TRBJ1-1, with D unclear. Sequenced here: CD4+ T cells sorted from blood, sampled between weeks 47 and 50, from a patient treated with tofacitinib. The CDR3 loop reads CSVATRVHLNTEAFF. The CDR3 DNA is TGCAGCGTTGCTACCCGGGTCCACTTGAACACTGAAGCTTTCTTT.